The present T cell receptor beta chain was sequenced within a study of tumor-infiltrating lymphocytes in primary liver carcinoma. Across the whole study: Patients underwent resection of primary liver carcinoma.

CDR1 and CDR2 from the germline V gene are SGHRS and YFSETQ. Trimming left V 4 bases short and J 2 bases short, with 26 bases between. The CDR3 sequence is 19 residues long. The researchers produced TCR beta cDNA from around 500 ng total RNA with a constant-region primer. It was through three nested multiplex PCR rounds of slightly modified ARM-PCR that TCR beta libraries arose. Two initial PCR rounds of approximately 10 cycles each paired TRBV1-TRBV30 forward primers with a C-beta reverse primer. TCRdb reanalysed the multiplex PCR reads using MiXCR and keeps one entry per CDR3 protein. In the table there are some 190,000 distinct CDR3 sequences, less than 65% of which are singletons. In addition to blood RNA drawn from unsorted whole blood, germline DNA was extracted. Prior to the surgical procedure, around 3.8 milliliters of peripheral blood were collected. Study conclusions and caveats: When set against blood, tumors had a significantly higher top-250-clone fraction (p = 0.039). Bulk unsorted samples prevented comparison of CD4+ and CD8+ repertoires.

A remark on this clonotype: Its antigen is not known.

The chain couples TRBV5-1 to TRBJ2-3; perhaps TRBD2 as D (6 bases). This receptor was taken from a man aged 35-49 years with primary liver carcinoma and hepatitis B virus infection. Source material: peripheral blood. CDR3 in amino acids: CASSGGIAERRIPTDTQYF. As DNA, the CDR3 is TGCGCCAGCAGCGGGGGAATAGCGGAACGACGTATCCCCACAGATACGCAGTATTTT.